Following are 22 T cell receptor beta chains from one sample sequenced in a study of cytomegalovirus exposure and HLA in healthy donors. With 60 Vbeta and 13 Jbeta primers, the PCR was carried out. TCRdb's table, derived via immunoSEQ multiplex PCR, lists solely in-frame clones and lacks some. The top ten hold around 1.8% of the sample, which has 100,000 to 150,000 clones, around 80% seen once. The sequenced sample was PBMCs. The source is a woman between 40 and 55 years old in good health and CMV-seronegative.

The chain employs TRBV5-1 and TRBJ2-7, with a weak D call TRBD1 (5 bases). This CDR3 region has 14 residues. Trimming removed 2 bases from V and 6 bases from J, with 15 bases in between. Germline V gives CDR1 SGHRS, CDR2 YFSETQ. DNA of the CDR3: TGCGCCAGCAGCTTAGACAGAGGCTGGGGCGAGCAGTACTTC. It is translated as CASSLDRGWGEQYF.

This clone was observed once. The chain joins TRBV28 to TRBJ2-7, with D perhaps TRBD2 (5 bases). Trimming pared 3 bases from V and 2 bases from J, leaving 8 bases between. There are 13 residues in the CDR3. The germline V gene encodes CDR1 MDHEN and CDR2 SYDVKM. The CDR3 DNA follows: TGTGCCAGCAGTTTGGGAGAGGCCTACGAGCAGTACTTC. Translated: CASSLGEAYEQYF.

The chain is built from TRBV28 and TRBJ2-5, with 10 nucleotides matching TRBD2. With the DNA end fitting TRBJ2-7 better, the J assignment may be wrong. The CDR3 sequence is 16 residues long. Germline lookup yields CDR1 MDHEN and CDR2 SYDVKM. The CDR3 is CASSPPWASGGYEQYF. For the CDR3, the DNA is TGTGCCAGCAGTCCACCCTGGGCTAGCGGGGGCTACGAGCAGTACTTC.

The chain employs TRBV2 and TRBJ2-1; TRBD2 aligns across 12 bases. CDR1 is SNHLY, CDR2 FYNNEI, per germline. The CDR3 has 15 amino acids. With 11 bases clipped from V and 5 bases from J, the junction kept 10 bases outside the gene matches. CDR3 in DNA: TGTGCCTCCCGCCCGAGGACTAGCGGGAACAATGAGCAGTTCTTC. This gives the protein CASRPRTSGNNEQFF.

This clone has more than one count but fewer than ten. The rearrangement uses TRBV19 and TRBJ2-6, with 8 bases that match TRBD1. CDR1 is LNHDA and CDR2 is SQIVND in the germline V gene (reference sequence). The CDR3 spans 16 residues. J was trimmed by 4 bases and V by 3 bases; bases with no gene match: 5. In DNA form, the CDR3 reads TGTGCCAGTAGTATGGAGACAGGGGCCGGGGCCAACGTCCTGACTTTC. It encodes CASSMETGAGANVLTF.

CDR3 loop: CASRSTGHTEAFF. The CDR3 DNA sequence: TGTGCCAGCAGGTCTACAGGGCACACTGAAGCTTTCTTT. This chain uses TRBV7-3 with TRBJ1-1; tentative D call: TRBD1 (6 bases). The V end was cut by 6 bases, the J end by 3 bases, with 11 bases between. The CDR3 contains 13 residues. CDR1 and CDR2 (germline): SGHTA, FQGTGA. Looking up the rest from reference TRBV7-3 and TRBJ1-1 gives the full variable domain: GAGVSQTPSNKVTEKGKYVELRCDPISGHTALYWYRQSLGQGPEFLIYFQGTGAADDSGLPNDRFFAVRPEGSVSTLKIQRTERGDSAVYLCASRSTGHTEAFFGQGTRLTVV.

The V call is TRBV7-2, the J call TRBJ2-5; 8 bases are shared with TRBD2. Germline CDR1 SGHTA, CDR2 FQGNSA. V lost 2 bases and J lost 9; bases outside the gene matches: 11. This CDR3 has 15 amino acids. The DNA of the CDR3 is TGTGCCAGCAGCTTAAGAACAGACGGGGGGGGTCCCCAGTACTTC. Its translation: CASSLRTDGGGPQYF.

The CDR3 reads CASSQPGDRGSTNEKLFF. The CDR3 bases are TGTGCCAGCAGCCAGCCGGGAGACAGGGGTTCAACTAATGAAAAACTGTTTTTT. The chain is built from TRBV28 and TRBJ1-4, with 8 bases fitting TRBD1. Trimming at V came to 6 bases and at J to 0 bases, leaving 12 bases not matched to a gene. The germline V gene has CDR1 MDHEN and CDR2 SYDVKM. The CDR3 is 18 residues long.

The chain joins TRBV19 to TRBJ1-2; D unresolved. The V gene lost 6 bases and the J gene lost 8 bases, with 10 bases spanning the gap. The germline CDR1 and CDR2 sequences are LNHDA and SQIVND (reference sequence). This CDR3 spans 11 amino acids. CDR3 nucleotide sequence: TGTGCCAGTAGAGAGGGCGGAGGCTACACCTTC. This gives the protein CASREGGGYTF.

The V gene is TRBV6-1, the J gene TRBJ1-1, with D perhaps TRBD1 (5 bases). The CDR3 is 15 residues long. Germline CDR1 MNHNS, CDR2 SASEGT. With 3 bases removed from V and 1 base from J, the gap between germline ends came to 12 bases. The CDR3 loop reads CASSDMDITNTEAFF. The CDR3 region has the DNA TGTGCCAGCAGTGACATGGACATTACGAACACTGAAGCTTTCTTT.

The chain is built from TRBV5-1 and TRBJ2-1; maybe TRBD1 (6 bases). This CDR3 has 15 amino acids. Germline assignment: CDR1 SGHRS and CDR2 YFSETQ. Trimming left V 4 bases short and J 0 bases short, with 11 bases between. The CDR3 here is CASSVQGSSYNEQFF. The CDR3 DNA reads TGCGCCAGCAGCGTACAGGGAAGCTCCTACAATGAGCAGTTCTTC.

This clone was detected only a few times. The rearrangement links TRBV27 to TRBJ2-1, with 7 bases that match TRBD2. This CDR3 is built from 16 residues. V lost 5 bases, J lost 9 bases, and 16 bases stayed unmatched. Per germline, CDR1 MNHEY and CDR2 SMNVEV (reference sequence). The CDR3 loop reads CASSPTAGTNDFEQFF. The CDR3 bases are TGTGCCAGCAGTCCGACAGCGGGGACTAACGACTTTGAGCAGTTCTTC.

The chain uses TRBV28 and TRBJ1-1; 8 bases fit TRBD1. The CDR3 consists of 15 residues. CDR1 and CDR2 from the germline V gene are MDHEN and SYDVKM. The junction had 7 bases not matched to a gene; V was cut back by 7 bases and J by 0 bases. The CDR3 spells CASTPGGSMNTEAFF. CDR3 sequence (DNA): TGTGCCAGCACCCCAGGGGGCTCTATGAACACTGAAGCTTTCTTT.

This clone was picked up one time. The chain is built from TRBV30 and TRBJ2-2, with TRBD1 identical over 9 bases. The V and J ends lost 8 bases and 0 bases, in that order; junction bases with no gene match: 4. The CDR3 has 14 amino acids. Germline CDR1 reads GTSNPN; CDR2 reads SVGIG (reference sequence). The CDR3 sequence is CAGTGYANTGELFF. CDR3 bases: TGTGCCGGGACAGGGTACGCGAACACCGGGGAGCTGTTTTTT.

The chain links TRBV5-1 to TRBJ2-7, with 8 bases identical to TRBD2. Losses at the gene ends were 0 bases for V and 3 bases for J; bases not matched to a gene: 11. CDR1 is SGHRS and CDR2 is YFSETQ in the germline V gene. The CDR3 totals 17 residues. The CDR3 nucleotides are TGCGCCAGCAGCTTGGCCGGGGGGGGAGGCCTTTTCTACGAGCAGTACTTC. Its protein product is CASSLAGGGGLFYEQYF. The full variable domain, in which reference TRBV5-1 and TRBJ2-7 provide the parts outside the CDR3, is KAGVTQTPRYLIKTRGQQVTLSCSPISGHRSVSWYQQTPGQGLQFLFEYFSETQRNKGNFPGRFSGRQFSNSRSEMNVSTLELGDSALYLCASSLAGGGGLFYEQYFGPGTRLTVT.

This clone was observed once. Other nucleotide sequences from this sample produce the same CDR3. The V call is TRBV27, the J call TRBJ2-1; TRBD2 matches at 8 bases. Germline V gene lookup returns CDR1 MNHEY and CDR2 SMNVEV (reference sequence). V shed 3 bases and J 8 bases; nucleotides not matched to a gene: 12. This CDR3 spans 16 amino acids. CDR3 loop: CASSFLSGRGRDEQFF. The CDR3 DNA follows: TGTGCCAGCAGTTTCCTAAGCGGGAGAGGTCGCGATGAGCAGTTCTTC.

The chain recombines TRBV9 with TRBJ2-3; 8 nucleotides agree with TRBD2. V lost 0 bases to trimming and J lost 4 bases; unmatched junction nucleotides: 13. This CDR3 region has 18 residues. The germline V gene encodes CDR1 SGDLS and CDR2 YYNGEE. The CDR3 reads CASSVGGGASGYPDTQYF. The CDR3 bases are TGTGCCAGCAGCGTAGGAGGGGGGGCTAGCGGGTACCCAGATACGCAGTATTTT. Supplemented by reference TRBV9 and TRBJ2-3, the full variable domain reads DSGVTQTPKHLITATGQRVTLRCSPRSGDLSVYWYQQSLDQGLQFLIQYYNGEERAKGNILERFSAQQFPDLHSELNLSSLELGDSALYFCASSVGGGASGYPDTQYFGPGTRLTVL.

This rearrangement joins TRBV27 to TRBJ1-4; no clear D. The CDR3 has 15 amino acids. Looked up from germline, CDR1 is MNHEY and CDR2 is SMNVEV (reference sequence). Trimming left V 5 bases short and J 0 bases short, with 10 bases between. CDR3 in amino acids: CASSTQAATNEKLFF. Here the CDR3 DNA reads TGTGCCAGCAGTACCCAGGCCGCAACTAATGAAAAACTGTTTTTT.

The CDR3 loop reads CASSVGTDNKNYGYTF. CDR3 DNA: TGTGCCAGCAGCGTCGGGACAGATAATAAGAACTATGGCTACACCTTC. This rearrangement joins TRBV9 to TRBJ1-2; 7 nucleotides match TRBD1. This CDR3 is built from 16 residues. The germline gives CDR1 SGDLS, CDR2 YYNGEE. Losses at the gene ends were 2 bases for V and 2 bases for J; bases not matched to a gene: 9. Drawing the rest from reference TRBV9 and TRBJ1-2, the complete variable domain is DSGVTQTPKHLITATGQRVTLRCSPRSGDLSVYWYQQSLDQGLQFLIQYYNGEERAKGNILERFSAQQFPDLHSELNLSSLELGDSALYFCASSVGTDNKNYGYTFGSGTRLTVV.

J is TRBJ1-1 and V is TRBV9; unclear D gene. CDR3 length equals 13 residues. Trimming took off 0 bases at V and 11 bases at J, with 14 bases between the two ends. Germline-derived CDR1 and CDR2 are SGDLS and YYNGEE. CDR3 amino acids: CASSVESEMRAFF. CDR3 bases: TGTGCCAGCAGCGTAGAATCCGAGATGCGGGCTTTCTTT.

This clone has just a few counts. The V call is TRBV5-1, the J call TRBJ1-2; D gene ambiguous. V dropped 2 bases and J dropped 7 bases, with 15 bases sitting between them. Germline V gene lookup returns CDR1 SGHRS and CDR2 YFSETQ. The CDR3 runs 14 residues. The CDR3 DNA reads as TGCGCCAGCAGCTTCGCCGAACTTGCTAGTGGCTACACCTTC. Translating it yields CASSFAELASGYTF. Based on the CDR3 plus reference TRBV5-1 and TRBJ1-2, the full variable domain is KAGVTQTPRYLIKTRGQQVTLSCSPISGHRSVSWYQQTPGQGLQFLFEYFSETQRNKGNFPGRFSGRQFSNSRSEMNVSTLELGDSALYLCASSFAELASGYTFGSGTRLTVV.

The gene calls are TRBV5-1 and TRBJ2-5; 11 bases are a match to TRBD1. Gene TRBJ2-7 matches the end of the DNA better, so the J call may be wrong. CDR1 is SGHRS and CDR2 is YFSETQ in the germline V gene. The CDR3 is 15 amino acids. CDR3 sequence (DNA): TGCGCCAGCAGCTTGGTAGGGACAGGGGGGTACGAGCAGTACTTC. Its translation is CASSLVGTGGYEQYF.